Shown below are 21 T cell receptor beta chains from a single sample sequenced in a study of T cell changes during pregnancy in multiple sclerosis. Assay: immunoSEQ multiplex PCR; the TCRdb copy retains only in-frame clones and omits some. Of 26,000 or so clones listed, around 90% are singletons. The sequences come from CD4+ T cells from peripheral blood mononuclear cells, collected in the first trimester of pregnancy. Receptors originate from a female donor in good health, enrolled as a control in a pregnancy study.

The chain carries TRBV5-1 and TRBJ1-2, with TRBD1 matching 8 bases. Germline assignment: CDR1 SGHRS and CDR2 YFSETQ. V trimming: 7 bases; J trimming: 3 bases; junction bases outside the gene matches: 5. The CDR3 covers 13 residues. CDR3 residues: CASFATGDYGYTF. In DNA form, the CDR3 reads TGCGCCAGCTTCGCGACAGGGGACTATGGCTACACCTTC.

The V gene is TRBV7-2, the J gene TRBJ2-2; weak D call: TRBD1 (6 bases). Per germline, CDR1 SGHTA and CDR2 FQGNSA. This CDR3 region has 15 residues. Trimming took off 3 bases at V and 6 bases at J, with 14 bases between the two ends. The CDR3 nucleotides read TGTGCCAGCAGCTTCCAGGGGTCTGCGTCCGGGGAGCTGTTTTTT. Protein product: CASSFQGSASGELFF.

This clone was detected only once. The V call is TRBV28, the J call TRBJ2-1; 12 nucleotides match TRBD1. CDR3 length equals 18 residues. Germline values: CDR1 MDHEN, CDR2 SYDVKM. Losses at the gene ends were 2 bases for V and 0 bases for J; bases not matched to a gene: 5. For the CDR3, the DNA is TGTGCCAGCAGTTTAGGGACAGGGGGCATCGCCTCCTACAATGAGCAGTTCTTC. Translation gives CASSLGTGGIASYNEQFF. Full variable domain (remainder filled in from reference TRBV28 and TRBJ2-1): DVKVTQSSRYLVKRTGEKVFLECVQDMDHENMFWYRQDPGLGLRLIYFSYDVKMKEKGDIPEGYSVSREKKERFSLILESASTNQTSMYLCASSLGTGGIASYNEQFFGPGTRLTVL.

DNA of the CDR3: TGTGCCAGCAGCTTAGAACCCGCGACTAGGCGCTCTGGGGCCAACGTCCTGACTTTC. Protein sequence: CASSLEPATRRSGANVLTF. The V gene is TRBV11-2, the J gene TRBJ2-6; D may be TRBD2 (6 bases). V was pared by 0 bases and J by 0 bases, with 15 bases between. The CDR3 extends over 19 amino acids. CDR1 and CDR2 from the germline V gene are SGHAT and FQNNGV.

The chain recombines TRBV28 with TRBJ1-2; tentative D call: TRBD1 (6 bases). The CDR3 has 12 amino acids. Germline V gene data show CDR1 as MDHEN and CDR2 as SYDVKM. V shed 6 bases and J shed 7 bases, with 12 bases lying between them. CDR3 in amino acids: CASSLGQFGYTF. As DNA, the CDR3 is TGTGCCAGCAGCCTCGGACAGTTTGGCTACACCTTC.

V gene TRBV7-3 combines with J gene TRBJ2-2, with 7 bases that match TRBD2. This CDR3 is 15 amino acids long. The trim removed 4 bases at V and 6 bases at J, leaving 8 bases unmatched. CDR1 is SGHTA and CDR2 is FQGTGA in the germline V gene. The CDR3 DNA is TGTGCCAGCAGCTCGCCTAGCGGTGGAGCCGGGGAGCTGTTTTTT. This sequence encodes CASSSPSGGAGELFF.

The chain links TRBV18 to TRBJ2-5, with 7 bases lining up with TRBD2. CDR1 and CDR2 (germline): KGHSH, LQKENI. This CDR3 comprises 15 residues. V shed 3 bases and J 2 bases; nucleotides not matched to a gene: 6. In DNA form, the CDR3 reads TGTGCCAGCTCACCCCCAGCGGGGACGCAAGAGACCCAGTACTTC. This translates into CASSPPAGTQETQYF.

The genes are TRBV18 and TRBJ2-7; D is perhaps TRBD1 (5 bases). The V end lost 3 bases, the J end lost 3 bases, and 12 bases lay between the germline ends. Per the germline V gene, CDR1 is KGHSH and CDR2 is LQKENI. This CDR3 comprises 14 residues. CDR3 coding DNA: TGTGCCAGCTCACCGGGGTCAAGGGGCTACGAGCAGTACTTC. This translates into CASSPGSRGYEQYF. The full variable domain, completed using reference TRBV18 and TRBJ2-7, is NAGVMQNPRHLVRRRGQEARLRCSPMKGHSHVYWYRQLPEEGLKFMVYLQKENIIDESGMPKERFSAEFPKEGPSILRIQQVVRGDSAAYFCASSPGSRGYEQYFGPGTRLTVT.

The chain links TRBV5-1 to TRBJ2-1; 7 bases line up with TRBD2. The germline CDR1 and CDR2 sequences are SGHRS and YFSETQ. There are 17 residues in the CDR3. V dropped 0 bases and J dropped 2; count of bases not matched to a gene: 8. The CDR3 nucleotides read TGCGCCAGCAGCTTGGGACTAGCCGCTCGACCCTACAATGAGCAGTTCTTC. Translated, it gives CASSLGLAARPYNEQFF.

The CDR3 nucleotides are TGTGCCAGCAGCTACTACAATGAGCAGTTCTTC. As protein: CASSYYNEQFF. V and J are TRBV14 and TRBJ2-1; D not certain. The CDR3 has 11 amino acids. Germline V lookup: CDR1 SGHDN, CDR2 FVKESK. Trimming removed 5 bases at V and 3 bases at J, with 2 bases between.

The V call is TRBV4-1, the J call TRBJ2-2, with 9 nucleotides matching TRBD2. This CDR3 is 17 amino acids long. Germline V gene data show CDR1 as MGHRA and CDR2 as YSYEKL. Losses at the gene ends were 1 base for V and 3 bases for J; bases not matched to a gene: 6. The CDR3 nucleotides are TGCGCCAGCAGCCAAGGGGACATAGCGGGAGACACCGGGGAGCTGTTTTTT. Its translation is CASSQGDIAGDTGELFF.

This clone was detected once. V and J are TRBV2 and TRBJ2-1; 7 bases align to TRBD2. Trimming removed 3 bases from V and 6 bases from J; junction bases left unmatched: 5. The CDR3 runs to 14 residues. From germline, CDR1 is SNHLY and CDR2 FYNNEI. The CDR3, as DNA: TGTGCCAGCAGTGACAGCGGGACTGTCAATGAGCAGTTCTTC. Translating gives CASSDSGTVNEQFF.

The chain is built from TRBV5-8 and TRBJ2-3; a possible D gene is TRBD2 (6 bases). V was cut by 0 bases and J by 4 bases, with 12 bases left in between. This CDR3 is built from 15 residues. Germline V lookup: CDR1 SGHTS, CDR2 YDEGEE. The CDR3 loop reads CASSLEPREADTQYF. CDR3 coding DNA: TGTGCCAGCAGCTTGGAGCCCAGGGAGGCAGATACGCAGTATTTT.

This chain links TRBV18 with TRBJ2-3; 7 nucleotides align to TRBD2. The CDR3 runs to 14 residues. Germline CDR1 is KGHSH and CDR2 is LQKENI. Unmatched junction bases numbered 3, after V lost 3 bases and J lost 3 bases. The CDR3 coding sequence is TGTGCCAGCTCACCGACTAGCATAACAGATACGCAGTATTTT. Translation gives CASSPTSITDTQYF.

This clone was counted a single time. V usage is TRBV9 and J usage is TRBJ2-5, with 11 bases lining up with TRBD2. V lost 1 base, J lost 4 bases, and 3 bases stayed unmatched. This CDR3 comprises 15 residues. Germline V CDR1 and CDR2: SGDLS, YYNGEE. The chain's CDR3 is CASSVSSGGLETQYF. In nucleotides, the CDR3 is TGTGCCAGCAGCGTATCTAGCGGGGGGTTAGAGACCCAGTACTTC.

The chain carries TRBV5-1 and TRBJ2-7, with TRBD1 matching 12 bases. Germline CDR1 and CDR2: SGHRS and YFSETQ. The CDR3 loop spans 15 amino acids. J gave up 1 base and V 4 bases, and 3 bases lay outside the gene matches. CDR3 bases: TGCGCCAGCAGCGGGGGACAGGGGGCTTCCTACGAGCAGTACTTC. It translates to CASSGGQGASYEQYF.

The chain carries TRBV14 and TRBJ2-1, with D possibly TRBD2 on 6 matching bases. V was clipped by 6 bases and J by 4 bases, with 28 bases between them. The CDR3 spans 19 residues. From germline, CDR1 is SGHDN and CDR2 FVKESK. This CDR3 reads CASRHSFGRRDGGYNEQFF. In DNA form, the CDR3 reads TGTGCCAGCAGACATTCTTTTGGTCGCCGGGACGGAGGGTACAATGAGCAGTTCTTC.

The chain has TRBV19 and TRBJ2-3, with D possibly TRBD2 on 5 matching bases. Germline CDR1 LNHDA, CDR2 SQIVND (reference sequence). Between the trimmed V and J ends, which lost 0 bases and 1 base, there was a span of 14 bases. CDR3 length: 17 amino acids. Written as DNA, the CDR3 is TGTGCCAGTAGTATAGATCTTGGCGGGTTTGGCACAGATACGCAGTATTTT. Translated, it gives CASSIDLGGFGTDTQYF. Filled out from reference TRBV19 and TRBJ2-3, the complete variable domain reads DGGITQSPKYLFRKEGQNVTLSCEQNLNHDAMYWYRQDPGQGLRLIYYSQIVNDFQKGDIAEGYSVSREKKESFPLTVTSAQKNPTAFYLCASSIDLGGFGTDTQYFGPGTRLTVL.

This rearrangement joins TRBV19 to TRBJ1-2, with TRBD1 matching over 7 bases. CDR3 size: 13 residues. Unmatched junction bases numbered 5, after V lost 5 bases and J lost 5 bases. Germline CDR1 LNHDA, CDR2 SQIVND (reference sequence). The CDR3, as DNA: TGTGCCAGTAGTCCTGGACAGGCGTATGGCTACACCTTC. This translates into CASSPGQAYGYTF.

The CDR3 region is CASSLEDGDTEAFF. CDR3 DNA sequence: TGTGCCAGCTCACTAGAGGACGGGGACACTGAAGCTTTCTTT. The chain joins TRBV18 to TRBJ1-1; the D is unclear. The CDR3 runs to 14 residues. CDR1 KGHSH and CDR2 LQKENI come from the germline V gene. V was cut by 4 bases and J by 3 bases, with 12 bases left in between. The whole variable domain, filled in from reference TRBV18 and TRBJ1-1, reads NAGVMQNPRHLVRRRGQEARLRCSPMKGHSHVYWYRQLPEEGLKFMVYLQKENIIDESGMPKERFSAEFPKEGPSILRIQQVVRGDSAAYFCASSLEDGDTEAFFGQGTRLTVV.

This chain links TRBV28 with TRBJ1-1; the D gene is possibly TRBD1 (5 bases). V was cut by 8 bases and J by 4 bases, with 11 bases left in between. This CDR3 has 12 amino acids. Germline values: CDR1 MDHEN, CDR2 SYDVKM. In DNA form, the CDR3 reads TGTGCCAGCTTCAGGGTAGCCACTGAAGCTTTCTTT. Protein product: CASFRVATEAFF.